This T cell receptor (beta chain) originates from a study of Ad26.COV2.S vaccination and SARS-CoV-2 variants. Specified treatment: 15 to 20 received Ad26.COV2.S at low or high dose, single or two shots; several received placebo; per-sample allocation not given. The study sampled participants on day 63 after the first vaccine or placebo injection. Points from the study as a whole: TCR breadth and depth estimates may have understated total T cell responses.

Of note for this clone: Its target is not known.

Germline V gene data show CDR1 as ENHRY and CDR2 as SYGVKD. CDR3 length: 13 amino acids. Trimming cost V 6 bases and J 3 bases, with 11 bases left between them. Some clones are missing from TCRdb's copy, which holds only in-frame ones; the method was immunoSEQ multiplex PCR. The table includes under 500,000 clones, around 92% detected once. This specimen was peripheral blood, taken in a trial of Ad26.COV2.S vaccine versus placebo. The receptor was derived from a person aged 18-60 years who received the Ad26.COV2.S COVID-19 vaccine or a placebo. The genes are TRBV10-3 and TRBJ1-1; TRBD1 might be the D (5 bases). Here the CDR3 DNA reads TGTGCCATCAGGAGGATGGGGGACACTGAAGCTTTCTTT. Protein sequence: CAIRRMGDTEAFF.